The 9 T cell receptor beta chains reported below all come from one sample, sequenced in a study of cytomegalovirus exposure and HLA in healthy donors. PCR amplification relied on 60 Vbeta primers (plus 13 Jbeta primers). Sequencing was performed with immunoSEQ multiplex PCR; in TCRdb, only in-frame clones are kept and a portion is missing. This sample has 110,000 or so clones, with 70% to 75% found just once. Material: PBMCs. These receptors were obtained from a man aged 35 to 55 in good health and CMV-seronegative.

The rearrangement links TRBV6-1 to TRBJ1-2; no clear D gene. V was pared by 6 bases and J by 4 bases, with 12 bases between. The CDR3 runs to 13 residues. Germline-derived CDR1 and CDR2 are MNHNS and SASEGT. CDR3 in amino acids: CASSPAGFYGYTF. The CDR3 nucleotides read TGTGCCAGCAGCCCCGCGGGCTTCTATGGCTACACCTTC.

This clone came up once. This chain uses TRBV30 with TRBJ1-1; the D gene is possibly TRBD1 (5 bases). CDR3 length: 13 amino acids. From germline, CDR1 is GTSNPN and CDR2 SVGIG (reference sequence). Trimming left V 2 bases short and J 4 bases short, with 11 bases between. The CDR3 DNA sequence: TGTGCCTGGAGTTTGGGGCTTGTCACTGAAGCTTTCTTT. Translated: CAWSLGLVTEAFF.

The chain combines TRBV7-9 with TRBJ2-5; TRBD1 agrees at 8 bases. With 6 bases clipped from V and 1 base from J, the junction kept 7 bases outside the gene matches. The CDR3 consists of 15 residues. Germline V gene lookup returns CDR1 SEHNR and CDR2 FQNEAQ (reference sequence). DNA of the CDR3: TGTGCCAGCAGGTACGGGACAGGATTCCAAGAGACCCAGTACTTC. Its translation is CASRYGTGFQETQYF. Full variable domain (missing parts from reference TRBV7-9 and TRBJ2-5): DTGVSQNPRHKITKRGQNVTFRCDPISEHNRLYWYRQTLGQGPEFLTYFQNEAQLEKSRLLSDRFSAERPKGSFSTLEIQRTEQGDSAMYLCASRYGTGFQETQYFGPGTRLLVL.

CDR3 residues: CASSGGGANTEAFF. The CDR3 nucleotides read TGTGCCAGCAGCGGAGGGGGCGCGAACACTGAAGCTTTCTTT. This chain uses TRBV25-1 with TRBJ1-1; 7 bases are shared with TRBD1. This CDR3 spans 14 amino acids. The V gene end was trimmed by 6 bases and the J gene end by 1 base; junction bases not matched to a gene: 5. From germline, CDR1 is MGHDK and CDR2 SYGVNS.

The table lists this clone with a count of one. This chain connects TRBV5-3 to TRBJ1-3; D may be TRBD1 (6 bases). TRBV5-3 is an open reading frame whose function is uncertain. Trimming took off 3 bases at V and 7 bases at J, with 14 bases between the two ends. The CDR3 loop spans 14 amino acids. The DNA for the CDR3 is TGTGCCAGAAGCTGCCACAGGGATTGTAACACCATATATTTT. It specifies CARSCHRDCNTIYF.

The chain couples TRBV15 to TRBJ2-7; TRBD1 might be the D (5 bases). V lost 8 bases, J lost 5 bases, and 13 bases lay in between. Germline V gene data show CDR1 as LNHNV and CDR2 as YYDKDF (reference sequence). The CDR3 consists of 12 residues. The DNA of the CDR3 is TGTGCCACCCAGGCTGCAGGGAACGAGCAGTACTTC. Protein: CATQAAGNEQYF.

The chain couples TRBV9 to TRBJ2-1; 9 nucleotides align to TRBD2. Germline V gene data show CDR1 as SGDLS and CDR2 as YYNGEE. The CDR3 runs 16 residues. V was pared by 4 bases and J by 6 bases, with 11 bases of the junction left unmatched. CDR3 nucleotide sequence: TGTGCCAGCAGCCTCGGGACTAGCACCGTCCGCAATGAGCAGTTCTTC. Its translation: CASSLGTSTVRNEQFF.

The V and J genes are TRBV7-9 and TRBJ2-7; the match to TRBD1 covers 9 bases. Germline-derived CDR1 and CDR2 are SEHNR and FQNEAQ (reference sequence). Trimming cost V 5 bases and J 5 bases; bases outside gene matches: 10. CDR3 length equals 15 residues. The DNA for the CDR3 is TGTGCCAGCAGCCATCCAGGGACAGGGCCCGACGAGCAGTACTTC. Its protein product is CASSHPGTGPDEQYF.

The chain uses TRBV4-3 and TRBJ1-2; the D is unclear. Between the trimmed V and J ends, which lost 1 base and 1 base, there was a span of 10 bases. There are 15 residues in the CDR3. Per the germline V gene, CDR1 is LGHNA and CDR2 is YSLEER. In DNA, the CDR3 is TGCGCCAGCAGCCAAGGTACTCAGCGTAACTATGGCTACACCTTC. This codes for CASSQGTQRNYGYTF.